This is a list of T cell receptor beta chains from one sample in a study of siplizumab effects on memory and regulatory T cells. Sequencing was performed with immunoSEQ multiplex PCR; in TCRdb, only in-frame clones are kept and a portion is missing. Found here are about 120,000 clones, just under 95% of them singletons; the top ten hold roughly 0.15%. The sequencing input was non-Treg CD4+ T cells sorted from blood. These receptors were taken from a human donor in good health. Both conserved end residues are trimmed from each CDR3. Fields, in order: V gene, J gene, CDR3 protein.

>TRBV5-1|TRBJ2-2
ASRTGGLGTGELF
>TRBV18|TRBJ1-1
ASSPRTGQERVNTEAF
>TRBV7-7|NA
ASSPGQRSEQY
>TRBV7-2|TRBJ2-1
ASSSGVRLGPI
>TRBV28|TRBJ1-3
ASSFAGNAAGNTIY
>TRBV5-1|TRBJ1-4
ASSITATNEKLF
>TRBV6-4|TRBJ2-1
ASSANGQRYNEQF
>TRBV28|TRBJ1-5
ASDSGQGDGQPQH
>TRBV7-9|TRBJ2-1
ASPTLAGGLRFSGQF
>TRBV6-5|TRBJ1-3
ASTSSGNTIY
>TRBV6-1|TRBJ2-7
ASTPEAGYSEQY
>TRBV10-3|TRBJ2-3
AISELGPRTDTQY
>TRBV5-1|TRBJ2-7
ASSTWTGSPYEQY
>TRBV14|TRBJ2-3
ASSAGRGARGTDTQY
>TRBV20-1|TRBJ2-3
SPKDTDTQY
>TRBV5-1|TRBJ2-1
ASSYERADLNEQF
>TRBV11-2|TRBJ2-1
ASSLAAGVNEQF
>TRBV5-4|TRBJ1-6
ASSVPRQGGLSPLH
>TRBV7-9|TRBJ1-1
ASSRDWNTEAF
>TRBV5-4|TRBJ1-2
ASRTGGGGSYGYT
>TRBV2|TRBJ2-5
ASSEETGGY
>TRBV27|TRBJ2-7
ASTGRTDSSYEQY